This section outlines one T cell receptor (beta chain) sequence together with its context. This clonotype was seen many times. This receptor's antigen is unknown. No much larger clone is present one base from it, and per-base qualities are unavailable. Ophthalmopathy patients had moderately to severely active disease, Clinical Activity Score of at least 3, NOSPECS grade of at least 4, and duration under 3 months. Patients with uncontrolled infections, other autoimmune diseases, pregnancy or lactation were excluded. Clinical symptoms, serum thyroxine and TRAb, thyroid ultrasound, and orbital computed tomography formed the basis for the diagnoses. PBMCs were isolated from about 9.1 ml of fresh peripheral blood by Ficoll-Paque density gradient centrifugation. Total RNA was extracted using Trizol reagent, and RNA quality was assessed on an Agilent 2100 Bioanalyzer. These data are taken from a study of T cells in Graves' hyperthyroidism and ophthalmopathy (dated by TCRdb to about 2019). Context from the whole study: Peripheral blood samples were taken at initial diagnosis, before any treatment was given. To identify TCR V-J signatures that set the groups apart, the researchers used a discovery cohort of 100 patients, made up of roughly 40 with Graves' ophthalmopathy and approximately 57 with stable Graves' hyperthyroidism. Prospective prediction of ophthalmopathy was tested in an independent validation cohort consisting of some 20 hyperthyroidism patients and 15 to 17 patients who later progressed to ophthalmopathy. For training and testing, the 100 or so patients in the discovery cohort were randomly divided in a 7:3 ratio. The study also compared thyroid tissue and blood T-cell repertoires from five or six Graves' hyperthyroidism patients. After blood sampling, hyperthyroidism patients were treated with methimazole at a starting dose of 30 mg daily, and ophthalmopathy patients were treated with high-dose intravenous methylprednisolone. TCR Vbeta CDR3 sequencing of 135 peripheral blood samples (43 ophthalmopathy, roughly 72 hyperthyroidism and approximately 17 progressor patients) is reported in the paper.

Amplification of TCR beta CDR3 regions was carried out from RNA transcripts. A first-round RT-PCR of the TCR CDR3 used the HTBI primer set with the Qiagen OneStep RT-PCR kit. The libraries were constructed in a second round of multiplex PCR and then size-selected and purified. Sequencing of the libraries was done on an Illumina HiSeq2000 using paired-end 100 bp reads. The authors processed their data as follows. SOAPnuke was used to process the raw data, with reads discarded if the reads contained adapters or uncalled bases, had a mean Phred below 15, or lacked an exact constant-primer or identifier match. High-quality paired reads were merged using COPE v1.2.5, and each unique nucleotide sequence was defined as a clonotype. MiTCR v1.1 was used to align clonotypes to the IMGT TRBV, TRBD and TRBJ reference segments. The analysis included only V-J combinations with a frequency above 0.0001, which together covered more than 98% of the repertoires. A TCS score was defined as the ratio of F50 (clonal expansion) to E x V (chaos), with BLOSUM62-based TCRdist applied between CDR3 peptides within each V-J. Welch's t-statistics and random forest reduced fewer than 550 V-J features to roughly 13, which were used in a naive Bayes classifier (R e1071). The public reads were quality trimmed at Q25 with fastp and then assembled into clones with MiXCR by TCRdb, keeping productive beta chains. One record per CDR3 amino acid sequence lists the most common genes and DNA. The V and J calls were determined by TCRdb, not by the authors. This sample is represented by over 400,000 distinct CDR3 sequences; less than 25% of them were singletons. The ten top clones hold less than 65% of the sample.

The germline V and J ends show losses of 5 bases and 4 bases respectively, and no gene match explains 6 bases of the junction. Per the germline V gene (reference sequence), DFQATT is the CDR1 and SNEGSKA is the CDR2. Taken from cysteine to phenylalanine, the CDR3 has 15 residues. Only CDR3 DNA is held: 45 bases, read in frame from base 1. Overall results and qualifications from the work: Most expanded thyroid clonotypes (frequency above 0.001) were also detected in blood, a finding suggesting that blood repertoires may reflect thyroid immune responses. In cross-validation, a model built on a 13 V-J signature told ophthalmopathy apart from stable hyperthyroidism with over 85% sensitivity and about 81% specificity, and in testing the same model reached 80%/75%. Sample size was not statistically predetermined, and blinding of investigators to group allocation was not performed. In validation, the model predicted progression to ophthalmopathy a median of 6.5 months before onset, with about 67% sensitivity and roughly 77% specificity.

Sequencing was done on a sample of blood. In this chain, TRBV20-1 is recombined with TRBJ2-5, with 14 junctional bases fitting TRBD2. The sequence derives from a woman between 65 and 79 years old with Graves' ophthalmopathy. The nucleotides are TGCAGTGCTGACGGGACTAGCGGGAGTATAGAGACCCAGTACTTC. It specifies CSADGTSGSIETQYF.